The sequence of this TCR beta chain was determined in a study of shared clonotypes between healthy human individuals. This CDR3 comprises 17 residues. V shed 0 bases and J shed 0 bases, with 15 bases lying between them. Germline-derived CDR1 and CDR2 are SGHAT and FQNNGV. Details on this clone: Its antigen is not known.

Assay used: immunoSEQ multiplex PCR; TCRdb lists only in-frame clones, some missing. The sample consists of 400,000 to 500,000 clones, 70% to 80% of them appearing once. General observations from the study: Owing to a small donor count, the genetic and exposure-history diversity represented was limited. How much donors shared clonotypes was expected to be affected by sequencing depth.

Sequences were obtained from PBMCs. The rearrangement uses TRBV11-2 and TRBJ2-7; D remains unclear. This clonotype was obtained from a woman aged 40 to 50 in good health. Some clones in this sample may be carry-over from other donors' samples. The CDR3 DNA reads TGTGCCAGCAGCTTAGATCGGCAGCGCGTTAACTCCTACGAGCAGTACTTC. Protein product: CASSLDRQRVNSYEQYF.